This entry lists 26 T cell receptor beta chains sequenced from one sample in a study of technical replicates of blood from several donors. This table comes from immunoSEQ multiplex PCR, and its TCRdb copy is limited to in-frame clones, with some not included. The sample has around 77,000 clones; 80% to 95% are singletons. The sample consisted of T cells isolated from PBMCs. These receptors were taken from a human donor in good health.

The CDR3 protein is CASSSGPTYNEQFF. The CDR3 nucleotides are TGTGCCAGCAGCAGTGGGCCAACCTACAATGAGCAGTTCTTC. V is TRBV7-6 and J is TRBJ2-1; D unclear. The CDR3 spans 14 residues. Germline loops: CDR1 SGHVS, CDR2 FNYEAQ. Trimming shortened V by 5 bases and J by 2 bases, and 10 bases separated the two germline ends. Using reference TRBV7-6 and TRBJ2-1 for the parts outside the CDR3, the full variable domain is GAGVSQSPRYKVTKRGQDVALRCDPISGHVSLYWYRQALGQGPEFLTYFNYEAQQDKSGLPNDRFSAERPEGSISTLTIQRTEQRDSAMYRCASSSGPTYNEQFFGPGTRLTVL.

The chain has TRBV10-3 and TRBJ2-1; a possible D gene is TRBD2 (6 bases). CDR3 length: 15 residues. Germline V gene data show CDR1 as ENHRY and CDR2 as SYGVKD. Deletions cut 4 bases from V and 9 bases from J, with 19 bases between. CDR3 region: CAISVEGVGVGEQFF. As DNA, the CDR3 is TGTGCCATCAGTGTGGAGGGAGTAGGAGTTGGTGAGCAGTTCTTC.

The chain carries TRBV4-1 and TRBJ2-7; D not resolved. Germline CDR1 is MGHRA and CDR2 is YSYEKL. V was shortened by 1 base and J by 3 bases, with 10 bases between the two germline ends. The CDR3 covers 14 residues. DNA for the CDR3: TGCGCCAGCAGCCAAGGATCCCGAGACTACGAGCAGTACTTC. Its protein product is CASSQGSRDYEQYF.

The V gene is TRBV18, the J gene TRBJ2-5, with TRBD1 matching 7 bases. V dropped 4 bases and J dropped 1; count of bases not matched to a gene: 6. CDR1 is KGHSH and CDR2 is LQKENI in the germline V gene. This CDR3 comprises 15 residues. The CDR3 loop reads CASSLGTVIQETQYF. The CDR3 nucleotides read TGTGCCAGCTCACTCGGGACAGTTATCCAAGAGACCCAGTACTTC.

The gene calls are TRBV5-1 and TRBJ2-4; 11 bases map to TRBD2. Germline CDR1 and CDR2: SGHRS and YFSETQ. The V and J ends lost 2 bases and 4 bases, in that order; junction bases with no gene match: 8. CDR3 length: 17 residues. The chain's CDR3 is CASSFGLAGGIKNIQYF. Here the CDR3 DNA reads TGCGCCAGCAGCTTTGGCCTAGCGGGAGGAATTAAAAACATTCAGTACTTC.

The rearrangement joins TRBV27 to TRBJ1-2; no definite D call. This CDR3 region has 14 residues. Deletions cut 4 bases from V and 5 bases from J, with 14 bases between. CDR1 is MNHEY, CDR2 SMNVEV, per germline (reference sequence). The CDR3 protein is CASSYEGRLYGYTF. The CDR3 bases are TGTGCCAGCAGTTATGAGGGCCGCCTTTATGGCTACACCTTC.

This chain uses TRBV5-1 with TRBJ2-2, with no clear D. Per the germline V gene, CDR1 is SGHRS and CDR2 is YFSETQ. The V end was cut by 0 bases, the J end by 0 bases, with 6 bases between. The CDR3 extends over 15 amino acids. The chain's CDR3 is CASSLGPPNTGELFF. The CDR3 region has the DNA TGCGCCAGCAGCTTGGGGCCCCCGAACACCGGGGAGCTGTTTTTT.

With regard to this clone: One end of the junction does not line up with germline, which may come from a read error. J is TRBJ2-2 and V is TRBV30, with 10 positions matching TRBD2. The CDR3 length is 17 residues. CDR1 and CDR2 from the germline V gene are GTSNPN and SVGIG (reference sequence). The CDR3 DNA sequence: TGTGCCTGGAGCGATCTAGCGGGAGCCGGGAACTCCGGGGAGCTGTTTTTT. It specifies CAWSDLAGAGNSGELFF. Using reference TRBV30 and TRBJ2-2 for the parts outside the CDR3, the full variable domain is SQTIHQWPATLVQPVGSPLSLECTVEGTSNPNLYWYRQAAGRGLQLLFYSVGIGQISSEVPQNLSASRPQDRQFILSSKKLLLSDSGFYLCAWSDLAGAGNSGELFFGEGSRLTVL.

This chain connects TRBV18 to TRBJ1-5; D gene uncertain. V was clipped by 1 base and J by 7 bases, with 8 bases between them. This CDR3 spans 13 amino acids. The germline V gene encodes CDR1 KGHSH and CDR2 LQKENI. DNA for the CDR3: TGTGCCAGCTCACCACAAGGAGACCAGCCCCAGCATTTT. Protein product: CASSPQGDQPQHF.

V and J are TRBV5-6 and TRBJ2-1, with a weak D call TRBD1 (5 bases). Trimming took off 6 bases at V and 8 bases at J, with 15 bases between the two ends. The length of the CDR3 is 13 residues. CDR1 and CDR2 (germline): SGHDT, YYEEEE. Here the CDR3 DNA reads TGTGCCAGCAAAAAGGGGTTTCGGGATGAGCAGTTCTTC. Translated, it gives CASKKGFRDEQFF.

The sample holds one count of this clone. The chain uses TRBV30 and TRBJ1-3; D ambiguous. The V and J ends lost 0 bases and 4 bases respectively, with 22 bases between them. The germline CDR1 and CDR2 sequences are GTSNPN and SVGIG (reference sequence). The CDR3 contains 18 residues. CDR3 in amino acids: CAWSVLGLTNSPGNTIYF. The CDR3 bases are TGTGCCTGGAGTGTCCTGGGCTTAACAAATTCCCCCGGAAACACCATATATTTT. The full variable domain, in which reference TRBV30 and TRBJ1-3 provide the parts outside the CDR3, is SQTIHQWPATLVQPVGSPLSLECTVEGTSNPNLYWYRQAAGRGLQLLFYSVGIGQISSEVPQNLSASRPQDRQFILSSKKLLLSDSGFYLCAWSVLGLTNSPGNTIYFGEGSWLTVV.

The DNA of the CDR3 is TGTGCCATCAGTGAGTCCCTAGCAACCGAGCAGTACTTC. Translated: CAISESLATEQYF. This chain connects TRBV10-3 to TRBJ2-7; possible D gene TRBD2, 5 bases. The V end was cut by 0 bases, the J end by 6 bases, with 9 bases between. Germline lookup yields CDR1 ENHRY and CDR2 SYGVKD. The CDR3 is made up of 13 amino acids.

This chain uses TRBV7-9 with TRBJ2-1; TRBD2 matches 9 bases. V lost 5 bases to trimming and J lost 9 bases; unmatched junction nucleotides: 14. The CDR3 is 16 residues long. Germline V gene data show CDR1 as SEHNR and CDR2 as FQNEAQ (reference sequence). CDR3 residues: CASSPPGRGRAGEQFF. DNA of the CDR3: TGTGCCAGCAGCCCACCGGGGCGCGGGAGGGCAGGTGAGCAGTTCTTC.

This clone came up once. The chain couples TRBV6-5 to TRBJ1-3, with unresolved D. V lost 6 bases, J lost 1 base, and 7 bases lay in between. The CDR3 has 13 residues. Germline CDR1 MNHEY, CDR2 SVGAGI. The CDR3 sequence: CASRVASGNTIYF. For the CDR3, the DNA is TGTGCCAGCAGGGTAGCGTCTGGAAACACCATATATTTT.

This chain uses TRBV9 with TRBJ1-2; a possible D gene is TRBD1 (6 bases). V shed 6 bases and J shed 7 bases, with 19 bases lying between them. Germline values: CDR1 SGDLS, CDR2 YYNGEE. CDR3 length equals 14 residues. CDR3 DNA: TGTGCCAGCACCAGAGAGGGGGGGGCCAGTGGCTACACCTTC. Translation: CASTREGGASGYTF. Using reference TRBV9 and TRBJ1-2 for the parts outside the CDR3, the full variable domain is DSGVTQTPKHLITATGQRVTLRCSPRSGDLSVYWYQQSLDQGLQFLIQYYNGEERAKGNILERFSAQQFPDLHSELNLSSLELGDSALYFCASTREGGASGYTFGSGTRLTVV.

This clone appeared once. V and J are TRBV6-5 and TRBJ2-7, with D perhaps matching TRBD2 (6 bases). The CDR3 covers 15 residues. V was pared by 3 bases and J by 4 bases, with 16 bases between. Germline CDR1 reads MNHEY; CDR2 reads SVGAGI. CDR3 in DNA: TGTGCCAGCAGTTATGGGACTGCCTTAACTTACGAGCAGTACTTC. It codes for CASSYGTALTYEQYF.

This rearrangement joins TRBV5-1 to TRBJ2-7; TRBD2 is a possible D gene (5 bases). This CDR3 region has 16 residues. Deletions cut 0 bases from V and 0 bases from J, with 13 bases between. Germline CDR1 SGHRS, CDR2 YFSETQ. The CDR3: CASSLDGLLSSYEQYF. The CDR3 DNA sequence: TGCGCCAGCAGCTTGGATGGACTCCTGAGCTCCTACGAGCAGTACTTC.

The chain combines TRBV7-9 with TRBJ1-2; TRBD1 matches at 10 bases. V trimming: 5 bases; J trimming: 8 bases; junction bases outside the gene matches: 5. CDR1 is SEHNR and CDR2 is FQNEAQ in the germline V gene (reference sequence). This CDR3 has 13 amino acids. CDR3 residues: CASSLGTGVGYTF. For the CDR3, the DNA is TGTGCCAGCAGCCTTGGGACAGGGGTCGGCTACACCTTC.

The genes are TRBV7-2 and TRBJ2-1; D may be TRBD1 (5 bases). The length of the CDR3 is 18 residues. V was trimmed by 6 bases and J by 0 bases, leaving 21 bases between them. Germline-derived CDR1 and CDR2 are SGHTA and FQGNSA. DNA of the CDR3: TGTGCCAGCAGTTCAGGCCCAGGGAAGAAGAGCTCCTACAATGAGCAGTTCTTC. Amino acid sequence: CASSSGPGKKSSYNEQFF.

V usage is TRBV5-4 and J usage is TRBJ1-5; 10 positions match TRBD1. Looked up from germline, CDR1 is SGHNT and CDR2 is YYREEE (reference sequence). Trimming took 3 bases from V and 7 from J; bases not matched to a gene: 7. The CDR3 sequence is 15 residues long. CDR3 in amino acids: CASSSGTGVSQPQHF. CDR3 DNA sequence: TGTGCCAGCAGCTCCGGGACAGGGGTGAGCCAGCCCCAGCATTTT.

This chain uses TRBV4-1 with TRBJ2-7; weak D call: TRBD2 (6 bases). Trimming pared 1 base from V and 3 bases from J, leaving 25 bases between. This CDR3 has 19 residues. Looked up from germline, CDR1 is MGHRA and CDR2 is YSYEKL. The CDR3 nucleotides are TGCGCCAGCAGCCAAGGAGATTGGTCGGGAGCCACTCTCAGCTACGAGCAGTACTTC. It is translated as CASSQGDWSGATLSYEQYF.

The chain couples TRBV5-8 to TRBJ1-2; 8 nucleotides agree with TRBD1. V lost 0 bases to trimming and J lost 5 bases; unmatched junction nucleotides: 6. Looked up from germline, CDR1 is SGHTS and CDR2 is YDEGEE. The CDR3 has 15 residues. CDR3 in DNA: TGTGCCAGCAGCTTGGATGGGACAGGATATTATGGCTACACCTTC. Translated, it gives CASSLDGTGYYGYTF. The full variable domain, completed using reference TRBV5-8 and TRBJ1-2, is EAGVTQSPTHLIKTRGQQATLRCSPISGHTSVYWYQQALGLGLQFLLWYDEGEERNRGNFPPRFSGRQFPNYSSELNVNALELEDSALYLCASSLDGTGYYGYTFGSGTRLTVV.

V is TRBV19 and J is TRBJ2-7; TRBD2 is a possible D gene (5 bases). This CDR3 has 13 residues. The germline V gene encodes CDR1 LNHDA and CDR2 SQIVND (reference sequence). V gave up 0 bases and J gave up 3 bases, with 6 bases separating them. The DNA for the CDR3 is TGTGCCAGTAGTATAGATGAGGGCTACGAGCAGTACTTC. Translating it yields CASSIDEGYEQYF.

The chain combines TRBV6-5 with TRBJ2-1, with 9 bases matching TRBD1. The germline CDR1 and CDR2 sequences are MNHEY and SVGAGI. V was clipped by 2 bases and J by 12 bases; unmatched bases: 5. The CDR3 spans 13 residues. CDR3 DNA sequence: TGTGCCAGCAGTTACACCGGGACAGGGTCGCAGTTCTTC. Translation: CASSYTGTGSQFF.

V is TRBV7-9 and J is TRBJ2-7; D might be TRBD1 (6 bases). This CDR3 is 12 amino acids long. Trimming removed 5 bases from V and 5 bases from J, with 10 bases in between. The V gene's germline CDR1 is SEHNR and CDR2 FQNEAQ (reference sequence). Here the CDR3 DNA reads TGTGCCAGCAGCCGTCAGGGGAACGAGCAGTACTTC. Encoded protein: CASSRQGNEQYF. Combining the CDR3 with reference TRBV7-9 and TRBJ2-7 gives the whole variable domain DTGVSQNPRHKITKRGQNVTFRCDPISEHNRLYWYRQTLGQGPEFLTYFQNEAQLEKSRLLSDRFSAERPKGSFSTLEIQRTEQGDSAMYLCASSRQGNEQYFGPGTRLTVT.

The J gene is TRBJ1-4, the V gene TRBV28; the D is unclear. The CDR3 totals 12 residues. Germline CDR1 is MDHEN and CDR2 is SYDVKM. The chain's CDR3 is CSTGNTNEKLFF. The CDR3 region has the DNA TGTTCTACCGGGAATACTAATGAAAAACTGTTTTTT.